This T cell receptor (beta chain) derives from a study of blood T cells in healthy people across ages (dated by TCRdb to the mid-2010s). About the investigation overall: In model experiments, roughly one uniquely barcoded TCR beta cDNA molecule per two T cells was captured by template switching. To avoid experimental bias, donors of different ages were distributed randomly across sequencing lanes. For two donors (one aged 18 to 30 and one aged 80 or older), the study analyzed two additional independent replicas of 1 million unique cDNA reads from the same blood draw. The donors were divided into four age groups: young (average around 17 years), middle-aged (about 40), aged (about 62) and long-lived (around 80). Using deep sequencing normalized with unique cDNA molecular identifiers, the study measured how TCR beta repertoire diversity changes with age. On the study overall, not on this receptor specifically: There was a strong correlation between observed TCR beta diversity and the percentage of naive T cells measured by flow cytometry. As age increased, observed TCR beta diversity per million T cells dropped in a roughly linear way, and a significant reduction was already evident by age about 40. Because donor CMV infection status was unknown, age-related changes in expanded clonotypes were potentially confounded. Compared with the aged group, the long-lived group had more naive CD4+ T cells, fewer expanded clones and increased TCR diversity, a pattern suggesting age selection. Total diversity estimates from one million sequenced T cells were considered lower bounds and underestimates. Bulk unsorted PBMC profiling prevented conclusive comparison of naive and antigen-experienced compartments.

The CDR3 covers 11 residues, taking in both the cysteine and the phenylalanine. The read is trimmed to its CDR3 DNA, 33 bases read in frame from base 1. V is shortened by 8 bases, J by 0 bases, and the region joining them spans 4 bases. The germline V gene supplies CDR1 MNHEY and CDR2 SVGEGT. Donors were a few dozen systemically healthy Caucasian individuals from Russia aged roughly 6 to 90 years. Around 9.9 milliliters of peripheral blood were collected from each donor into EDTA-treated Vacutainer tubes. PBMCs were isolated by Ficoll-Paque density-gradient centrifugation, with at least 6.5 million obtained per sample. Total RNA, at least 5.5 micrograms per sample, was extracted from PBMCs with Trizol reagent. Naive CD45RAhigh/CD27high T cell percentages were measured by flow cytometry on a PBMC aliquot from every donor. The library relied on 5' RACE. For sequencing, an Illumina HiSeq 2500 was employed. A second PCR of roughly 7 to 11 cycles was performed with a sample-barcoded 5' primer and a J-beta primer mix. A template-switch 5' adaptor carrying 12 random nucleotides introduced a unique molecular identifier onto each TCR beta cDNA molecule. Each sample yielded at least 3 million CDR3-containing paired-end reads. All of the RNA was converted into first-strand cDNA using the Mint cDNA synthesis kit, with a TRBC-specific oligonucleotide serving as the primer. All cDNA was treated with uracil-DNA glycosylase and then went through a first 18-cycle PCR with the universal primers M1SS and BC2_uni_R. Turning to the authors' computational methods: For normalization, 1 million high-quality reads were randomly selected from each sample, with every read carrying a distinct molecular identifier. Reads sharing molecular identifiers were discarded rather than binned into consensus sequences. CDR3 identification, clonotype clustering and error correction used MiTCR with a Q25 quality threshold and the strictest error-elimination algorithm. A nonparametric unseen species model with Euler transformation was used to estimate a lower bound on total TCR beta diversity. TCRdb trimmed the raw reads at Q25, called clones with MiXCR and kept productive beta chains. Rows merge per CDR3 protein into single entries with the most common DNA and genes. These V and J calls originate from TCRdb's pipeline instead of the authors' own analysis. The table for this sample lists 700,000 to 950,000 distinct CDR3 sequences; 43% of them were counted only once. The ten largest clones take up around a fifth of the sample.

This clonotype was detected ten times or more. The antigen this receptor binds is unknown. Per-base qualities were not stored, and no clone one base away is much larger. Sequenced material: blood. The sequence came from a woman aged 60-75 years in good health. The chain was built from TRBV6-2 or TRBV6-3 and TRBJ2-5, with the D gene not confidently named. The DNA sequence is TGTGCCAGCGGATACCAAGAGACCCAGTACTTC. It specifies CASGYQETQYF.